The subject of this entry is one TCR beta chain. A far more abundant clone sits one base away, making this likely a read error. Those who donated, Caucasian adults without exception, all lived in Nashville, Tennessee. Investigators spread the genomic DNA of each subset evenly over several immunoSEQ plates. Profiled with immunoSEQ multiplex PCR; TCRdb holds only in-frame clones, not every one. The sample yields 550,000 to 600,000 clones, around three quarters seen once. Losses at the gene ends were 4 bases for V and 4 bases for J; bases not matched to a gene: 7. The CDR3 has 14 amino acids. These data come from a study of shared clonotypes between healthy human individuals.

The TCR sequence derives from a woman in her thirties or forties in good health. Some clones in this sample may be carry-over from other donors' samples. The chain links TRBV23-1 to TRBJ2-7; 7 bases align to TRBD1. TRBV23-1 is noted as an ORF with a role that remains uncertain. The sequenced sample consisted of PBMCs. CDR3 protein: CASSRPGGGYEQYF. CDR3 sequence (DNA): TGCGCCAGCAGTCGCCCAGGGGGTGGGTACGAGCAGTACTTC.